This paragraph covers one T cell receptor (beta chain) sequence. Its cognate antigen has yet to be identified. No base quality values were provided; no much bigger clone lies one nucleotide off. The data were taken from a study of Ad26.COV2.S vaccination and SARS-CoV-2 variants (dated by TCRdb to about 2021). In terms of the full investigation: Vaccine-arm donors were drawn from COV1001, a multicentre, randomized, double-blind, placebo-controlled phase I-IIa trial of Ad26.COV2.S in healthy adults. Throughout the experiments and outcome assessment, investigators stayed blinded to trial group allocation. The specificity and breadth of SARS-CoV-2-reactive T cell receptors after Ad26.COV2.S vaccination were assessed by TCRbeta repertoire sequencing. Participants in the trial were split at random into five groups of five each, receiving low-dose or high-dose Ad26.COV2.S once or twice, or else placebo on both occasions. Ad26.COV2.S was given intramuscularly at 5x10^10 or 1x10^11 viral particles, as a single shot or as two shots 56 days apart. A total of 32 samples were included in the TCR-sequenced set, comprising roughly 19 Ad26.COV2.S vaccine recipients, 5 placebo recipients and 8 SARS-CoV-2 convalescent individuals. Results the study describes overall, beyond this receptor: Comparing responses between vaccine doses or regimens was not something the study was powered to do. Ad26.COV2.S recipients had higher spike-specific TCR breadth than placebo recipients (P = 0.0014). The authors noted that total T cell responses may have been underestimated by the TCR breadth and depth analyses. Vaccine and placebo recipients had similar non-spike TCR breadth, a finding consistent with the vaccine containing only spike. Substantial breadth of spike-specific CD8+ and CD4+ T cell responses was reported after vaccination.

Taken with the paper, the label for treatment or condition translates to: roughly 18 received Ad26.COV2.S at low or high dose, single or two shots; 5 received placebo; per-sample allocation not given. Repertoires of vaccine and placebo recipients were sequenced from samples taken on day 63 after the first injection. In Cohort 1b, about 25 adults aged 18-55 years were enrolled at a single site in Boston, USA, between 29 July and 7 August 2020. Ad26.COV2.S was a replication-incompetent adenovirus type 26 vector expressing a prefusion-stabilized SARS-CoV-2 spike protein from the original Wuhan strain. The immunoSEQ Assay was the method used to sequence TCRbeta CDR3 regions. After extraction, genomic DNA underwent amplification by bias-controlled multiplex PCR, followed by high-throughput sequencing. As for the original processing: To quantify the absolute abundance of every unique TCRbeta CDR3 region, sequences were collapsed and filtered. T cell fraction was estimated by normalization of TCRbeta template counts to usable DNA, with usable DNA being measured through amplification of reference genes present in all nucleated cells. Repertoire TCRs were annotated as SARS-CoV-2-specific by exact matching of V gene, CDR3 amino acid sequence and J gene to a known reactive TCR set. The reference SARS-CoV-2 TCR set was obtained from MIRA and was filtered for enrichment in COVID-19-positive ImmuneCODE repertoires, whereby public or cross-reactive TCRs were removed. Using the MIRA antigens, annotated TCRs were further analysed by specific ORF or by position within an ORF. Breadth was defined as annotated unique rearrangements over total unique productive rearrangements; depth was the summed frequency of those rearrangements. Two-sided Wilcoxon rank-sum tests were used to compare TCR breadth between groups. TCRdb holds this immuneACCESS table with in-frame rearrangements only. Some clones are missing; in checked studies, unresolved V genes explain under half, and the rest has no known cause. That table gives V, J and clone size, and the DNA gave D and trimming. The sample table contains roughly 500,000 clones; only one count was recorded for about 83% of them. 9.5% to 15% of the sample goes to the ten largest clones.

Its CDR3 holds 14 amino acids, cysteine through phenylalanine. The entry retains the CDR3 DNA only, 42 bases that are in frame from base 1. The germline V gene (reference sequence) sets CDR1 to LNHDA and CDR2 to SQIVND. Compared with germline, V lacks 5 bases and J lacks 6 bases; bases without a gene match: 4. The receptor was derived from a person aged 18-65 years who received the Ad26.COV2.S COVID-19 vaccine or a placebo. The chain is encoded by TRBV19 joined to TRBJ2-1; 10 junctional bases match TRBD2. Sequenced here: peripheral blood, sampled in a trial of Ad26.COV2.S vaccine versus placebo. The nucleotide sequence is TGTGCCAGTAGTTTCGGACTAGCGGCCAATGAGCAGTTCTTC. This codes for CASSFGLAANEQFF.